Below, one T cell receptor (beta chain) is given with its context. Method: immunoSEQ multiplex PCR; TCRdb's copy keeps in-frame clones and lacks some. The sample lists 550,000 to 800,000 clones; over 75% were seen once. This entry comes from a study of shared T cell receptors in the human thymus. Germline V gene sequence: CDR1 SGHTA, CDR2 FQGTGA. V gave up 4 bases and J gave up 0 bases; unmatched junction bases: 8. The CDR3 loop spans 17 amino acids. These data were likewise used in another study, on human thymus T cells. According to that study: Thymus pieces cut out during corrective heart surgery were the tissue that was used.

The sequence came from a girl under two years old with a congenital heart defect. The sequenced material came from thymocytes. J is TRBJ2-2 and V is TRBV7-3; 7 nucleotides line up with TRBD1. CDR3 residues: CASSSPGQVANTGELFF. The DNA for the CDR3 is TGTGCCAGCAGCTCCCCTGGACAGGTGGCGAACACCGGGGAGCTGTTTTTT. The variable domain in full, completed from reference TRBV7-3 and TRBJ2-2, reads GAGVSQTPSNKVTEKGKYVELRCDPISGHTALYWYRQSLGQGPEFLIYFQGTGAADDSGLPNDRFFAVRPEGSVSTLKIQRTERGDSAVYLCASSSPGQVANTGELFFGEGSRLTVL.